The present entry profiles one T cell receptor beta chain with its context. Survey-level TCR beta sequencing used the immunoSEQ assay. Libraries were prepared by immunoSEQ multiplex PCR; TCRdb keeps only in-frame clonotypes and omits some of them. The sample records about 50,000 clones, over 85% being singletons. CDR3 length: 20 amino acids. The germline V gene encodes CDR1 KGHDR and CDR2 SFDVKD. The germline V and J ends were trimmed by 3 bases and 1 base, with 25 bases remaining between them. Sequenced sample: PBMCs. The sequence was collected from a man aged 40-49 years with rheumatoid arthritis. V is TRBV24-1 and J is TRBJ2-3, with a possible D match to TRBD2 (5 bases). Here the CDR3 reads CATSDPSVGEIRLGTDTQYF. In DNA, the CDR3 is TGTGCCACCAGTGATCCGAGCGTCGGGGAAATAAGGCTTGGCACAGATACGCAGTATTTT.